This T cell receptor (beta chain) was obtained from a study of response to subunit inactivated influenza vaccine. Overall study findings and caveats: That few new T cells are recruited by each seasonal influenza vaccination was the authors' suggestion.

The sample holds a few counts of this clonotype. Its cognate antigen is unknown. Each CDR3 protein is one row after TCRdb ran MiXCR on the RT-PCR reads. The profile shows about 310,000 distinct CDR3 sequences, just over 20% of them singletons. The CDR3 is 16 residues long. Per the germline V gene, CDR1 is SGHAT and CDR2 is FQNNGV. Trimming cost V 5 bases and J 0 bases, with 11 bases left between them. This material consisted of PBMCs from blood, taken less than 22 months after vaccination. The sequence was obtained from a man between 50 and 75 years old who received an inactivated influenza vaccine. The gene calls are TRBV11-2 and TRBJ2-6; D is unresolved. CDR3 in amino acids: CASSPAPRSGANVLTF. In nucleotides, the CDR3 is TGTGCCAGCAGCCCCGCCCCGCGCTCTGGGGCCAACGTCCTGACTTTC.